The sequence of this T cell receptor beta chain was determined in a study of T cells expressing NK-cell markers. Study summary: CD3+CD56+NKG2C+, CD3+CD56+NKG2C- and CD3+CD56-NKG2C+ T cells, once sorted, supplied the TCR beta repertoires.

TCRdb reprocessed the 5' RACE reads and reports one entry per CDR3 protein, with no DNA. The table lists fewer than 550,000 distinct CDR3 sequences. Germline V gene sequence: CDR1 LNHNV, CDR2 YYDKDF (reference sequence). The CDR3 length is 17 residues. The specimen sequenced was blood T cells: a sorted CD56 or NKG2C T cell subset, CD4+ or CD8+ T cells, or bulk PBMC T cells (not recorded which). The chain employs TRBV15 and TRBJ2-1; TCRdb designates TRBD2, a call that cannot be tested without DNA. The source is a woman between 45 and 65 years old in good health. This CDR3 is CATSRDLPGGTWNEQFF. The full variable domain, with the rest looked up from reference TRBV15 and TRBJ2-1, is DAMVIQNPRYQVTQFGKPVTLSCSQTLNHNVMYWYQQKSSQAPKLLFHYYDKDFNNEADTPDNFQSRRPNTSFCFLDIRSPGLGDTAMYLCATSRDLPGGTWNEQFFGPGTRLTVL.